The 15 T cell receptor beta chains listed next were all sequenced from one sample in a study of T-cell reconstitution after alpha-beta-depleted transplantation in children. TCRbeta library construction was performed incorporating unique molecular identifiers. Using its own MiXCR run on the PCR reads, TCRdb lists one record per CDR3 protein. The sample has about 540,000 distinct CDR3 sequences; around 20% are singletons. The sample here was PBMCs from the stem cell graft donor, taken from the stem cell graft. All receptors come from a human donor who donated a stem cell graft to a child with acute lymphoblastic leukemia.

This chain links TRBV7-9 with TRBJ2-1, with a possible D match to TRBD2 (5 bases). The CDR3 consists of 12 residues. Per germline, CDR1 SEHNR and CDR2 FQNEAQ (reference sequence). V lost 3 bases and J lost 8, with 8 bases in between. The CDR3 protein is CASSFGVDEQFF. The CDR3 nucleotides are TGTGCCAGCAGCTTCGGGGTTGATGAGCAGTTCTTC.

This clonotype was seen many times. The chain carries TRBV20-1 and TRBJ2-7, with 14 bases fitting TRBD2. CDR1 is DFQATT, CDR2 SNEGSKA, per germline (reference sequence). Trimming at V came to 0 bases and at J to 5 bases, leaving 9 bases not matched to a gene. CDR3 size: 17 residues. CDR3 DNA: TGCAGTGCTAGAGATCCGACTAGCGGGAGGGCGGGGAACGAGCAGTACTTC. Translated: CSARDPTSGRAGNEQYF.

The chain is built from TRBV4-1 and TRBJ2-1, with 13 bases fitting TRBD2. The germline V gene encodes CDR1 MGHRA and CDR2 YSYEKL. J gave up 8 bases and V 2 bases, and 6 bases lay outside the gene matches. The CDR3 runs to 16 residues. The CDR3 region has the DNA TGCGCCAGCAGCCAATTGACTAGCGGGGGGAGGGATGAGCAGTTCTTC. As protein: CASSQLTSGGRDEQFF.

The chain couples TRBV5-1 to TRBJ2-5, with TRBD2 matching over 13 bases. The V segment lost 3 bases and the J segment 1 base; nucleotides outside the gene matches: 12. The CDR3 has 19 residues. CDR1 and CDR2 (germline): SGHRS, YFSETQ. The CDR3 region has the DNA TGCGCCAGCAGCTCGGCACTAGCGGGAGGGCCTGCCTTCCAAGAGACCCAGTACTTC. This gives the protein CASSSALAGGPAFQETQYF.

This clonotype came up a few times. The rearrangement links TRBV20-1 to TRBJ1-1; possibly TRBD1 for D (5 bases). The CDR3 consists of 16 residues. V lost 0 bases, J lost 3 bases, and 17 bases lay in between. Germline values: CDR1 DFQATT, CDR2 SNEGSKA (reference sequence). The CDR3 region is CSARDLVRGRDTEAFF. The CDR3 DNA reads as TGCAGTGCTAGAGATCTCGTGAGGGGCCGGGACACTGAAGCTTTCTTT.

This clonotype was recorded a few times. V and J are TRBV9 and TRBJ1-1; D may be TRBD1 (5 bases). The V gene's germline CDR1 is SGDLS and CDR2 YYNGEE. The V end was cut by 3 bases, the J end by 2 bases, with 20 bases between. The CDR3 is 17 amino acids. CDR3 sequence (DNA): TGTGCCAGCAGCGCAACCGGGACGTCAACCAGAAACACTGAAGCTTTCTTT. It specifies CASSATGTSTRNTEAFF.

This clonotype turned up a few times. This chain uses TRBV5-8 with TRBJ1-1; TRBD1 aligns across 7 bases. The CDR3 length is 17 residues. V gave up 0 bases and J gave up 0 bases; unmatched junction bases: 8. Germline CDR1 SGHTS, CDR2 YDEGEE. The CDR3 coding sequence is TGTGCCAGCAGCTTGGCTACGGGACAGAGTTTGAACACTGAAGCTTTCTTT. Amino acids: CASSLATGQSLNTEAFF.

In this sample, this clonotype turned up a few times. The rearrangement uses TRBV29-1 and TRBJ2-1; D may be TRBD1 (6 bases). The CDR3 covers 14 residues. Germline CDR1 SQVTM, CDR2 ANQGSEA. V was clipped by 6 bases and J by 7 bases, with 19 bases between them. In DNA form, the CDR3 reads TGCAGCGTGACTCCTGGGACACCCGGGAATGAGCAGTTCTTC. Encoded protein: CSVTPGTPGNEQFF.

V and J are TRBV2 and TRBJ2-3; maybe TRBD1 (6 bases). The CDR3 loop spans 14 amino acids. Trimming took off 4 bases at V and 6 bases at J, with 14 bases between the two ends. Germline V lookup: CDR1 SNHLY, CDR2 FYNNEI. CDR3 protein: CASSALEGEDTQYF. CDR3 nucleotide sequence: TGTGCCAGCAGTGCGCTAGAGGGGGAGGATACGCAGTATTTT. Supplemented by reference TRBV2 and TRBJ2-3, the full variable domain reads EPEVTQTPSHQVTQMGQEVILRCVPISNHLYFYWYRQILGQKVEFLVSFYNNEISEKSEIFDDQFSVERPDGSNFTLKIRSTKLEDSAMYFCASSALEGEDTQYFGPGTRLTVL.

Many counts were recorded for this clonotype. The chain is built from TRBV7-9 and TRBJ2-6; D uncertain. The CDR3 contains 13 residues. Germline lookup yields CDR1 SEHNR and CDR2 FQNEAQ (reference sequence). The germline V and J ends were trimmed by 5 bases and 0 bases, with 2 bases remaining between them. DNA of the CDR3: TGTGCCAGCAGCCACTCTGGGGCCAACGTCCTGACTTTC. It yields the protein CASSHSGANVLTF.

This clonotype was seen more than once but under ten times. This chain uses TRBV7-9 with TRBJ2-7, with D uncertain. Trimming stripped 4 bases from V and 4 bases from J, with 11 bases between. CDR3 length equals 13 residues. Germline CDR1 reads SEHNR; CDR2 reads FQNEAQ (reference sequence). The CDR3 DNA sequence: TGTGCCAGCAGCTCCTCGGATAGGTACGAGCAGTACTTC. Amino acids: CASSSSDRYEQYF. The full variable domain, in which reference TRBV7-9 and TRBJ2-7 provide the parts outside the CDR3, is DTGVSQNPRHKITKRGQNVTFRCDPISEHNRLYWYRQTLGQGPEFLTYFQNEAQLEKSRLLSDRFSAERPKGSFSTLEIQRTEQGDSAMYLCASSSSDRYEQYFGPGTRLTVT.

This clonotype occurred a few times. The CDR3 coding sequence is TGTGCCAGCAACCCCCAACATACCTACGAGCAGTACTTC. Translating it yields CASNPQHTYEQYF. This rearrangement joins TRBV7-9 to TRBJ2-7; D unclear. Trimming stripped 7 bases from V and 2 bases from J, with 12 bases between. Germline CDR1 is SEHNR and CDR2 is FQNEAQ (reference sequence). The CDR3 is 13 residues long.

V and J are TRBV7-8 and TRBJ1-1; D not resolved. The germline V gene has CDR1 SGHVS and CDR2 FQNEAQ. V was clipped by 0 bases and J by 0 bases, with 14 bases between them. The CDR3 runs 17 residues. The CDR3: CASSLATSSRLNTEAFF. The CDR3 DNA is TGTGCCAGCAGCTTAGCGACGTCTTCTCGCCTGAACACTGAAGCTTTCTTT.

This chain joins TRBV11-2 and TRBJ2-3; 11 nucleotides agree with TRBD2. The CDR3 is made up of 16 amino acids. V lost 4 bases, J lost 2 bases, and 5 bases stayed unmatched. From germline, CDR1 is SGHAT and CDR2 FQNNGV. The CDR3 region has the DNA TGTGCCAGCAGCTCAGTAGCGGGAGGGTACACAGATACGCAGTATTTT. It codes for CASSSVAGGYTDTQYF.

This clonotype showed up just a few times. The chain combines TRBV5-1 with TRBJ2-1, with 8 nucleotides matching TRBD2. The CDR3 extends over 15 amino acids. The germline gives CDR1 SGHRS, CDR2 YFSETQ. V dropped 0 bases and J dropped 4; count of bases not matched to a gene: 3. The CDR3 spells CASSLVAGSYNEQFF. The CDR3 DNA reads as TGCGCCAGCAGCTTGGTAGCGGGGTCTTACAATGAGCAGTTCTTC.